One and the same sample provided the 23 T cell receptor beta chains below, sequenced in a study of follicular helper T cells after annual influenza vaccination. Sample time point: 2015-2016 season, pre-vaccination. Assay: immunoSEQ multiplex PCR; the TCRdb copy retains only in-frame clones and omits some. The sample has more than 8,500 clones, roughly 85% seen once; the top ten hold 1.5%. The sample in question was CXCR5+ CD38- circulating T follicular helper cells from blood, obtained on the day of influenza vaccination. Subset described: circulating Tfh, non-naive CD4+CXCR5+PD-1+ (ICOS+CD38+ or ICOS-CD38-). The source of these receptors is an adult who received the influenza vaccine.

The chain carries TRBV29-1 and TRBJ2-7; D may correspond to TRBD1 or TRBD2 (5 bases each). This CDR3 region has 13 residues. Trimming removed 4 bases at V and 3 bases at J, with 13 bases between. Germline V gene data show CDR1 as SQVTM and CDR2 as ANQGSEA. CDR3 DNA sequence: TGCAGCGTTGTGAGTGGGACCCACTACGAGCAGTACTTC. Protein product: CSVVSGTHYEQYF.

V is TRBV7-9 and J is TRBJ2-2; TRBD2 matches at 7 bases. Trimming at V came to 0 bases and at J to 3 bases, leaving 1 base not matched to a gene. The CDR3 runs 15 residues. The germline V gene encodes CDR1 SEHNR and CDR2 FQNEAQ (reference sequence). The CDR3 here is CASSLAREDTGELFF. The CDR3 DNA reads as TGTGCCAGCAGCTTAGCACGGGAGGACACCGGGGAGCTGTTTTTT. The whole variable domain, filled in from reference TRBV7-9 and TRBJ2-2, reads DTGVSQNPRHKITKRGQNVTFRCDPISEHNRLYWYRQTLGQGPEFLTYFQNEAQLEKSRLLSDRFSAERPKGSFSTLEIQRTEQGDSAMYLCASSLAREDTGELFFGEGSRLTVL.

V usage is TRBV7-6 and J usage is TRBJ2-3; tentatively, D is TRBD1 (6 bases). The germline CDR1 and CDR2 sequences are SGHVS and FNYEAQ. This CDR3 contains 14 residues. Trimming removed 5 bases from V and 4 bases from J, with 13 bases in between. The CDR3 DNA is TGTGCCAGCAGCCCCGACAGGACTGCAGATACGCAGTATTTT. Translated, it gives CASSPDRTADTQYF.

The CDR3 nucleotides are TGTGCCAGCACCCGGGGAGCCAATGAAAAACTGTTTTTT. It is translated as CASTRGANEKLFF. The gene calls are TRBV18 and TRBJ1-4; the D is unclear. V dropped 8 bases and J dropped 5 bases, with 12 bases sitting between them. Germline assignment: CDR1 KGHSH and CDR2 LQKENI. The CDR3 spans 13 residues.

The chain links TRBV6-6 to TRBJ1-2; 10 positions agree with TRBD1. This CDR3 contains 14 residues. V gave up 1 base and J gave up 8 bases; unmatched junction bases: 4. Germline CDR1 is MNHNY and CDR2 is SVGAGI (reference sequence). The CDR3 DNA reads TGTGCCAGCAGTTACTTGACAGGGGGCGAGGGCTACACCTTC. Amino acids: CASSYLTGGEGYTF.

The chain has TRBV19 and TRBJ1-1; D gene uncertain. Germline-derived CDR1 and CDR2 are LNHDA and SQIVND (reference sequence). The CDR3 runs to 13 residues. V lost 2 bases and J 1 base, leaving 5 bases between the germline ends. This chain's CDR3 is CASSIKGNTEAFF. The CDR3 DNA follows: TGTGCCAGTAGTATAAAGGGGAACACTGAAGCTTTCTTT.

V is TRBV28 and J is TRBJ2-7, with 7 bases aligning to TRBD2. Germline CDR1 reads MDHEN; CDR2 reads SYDVKM. The CDR3 extends over 14 amino acids. Losses at the gene ends were 3 bases for V and 0 bases for J; bases not matched to a gene: 2. The CDR3 here is CASSLGGSSYEQYF. CDR3 sequence (DNA): TGTGCCAGCAGTTTGGGCGGGAGCTCCTACGAGCAGTACTTC. Complete variable domain (other parts from reference TRBV28 and TRBJ2-7): DVKVTQSSRYLVKRTGEKVFLECVQDMDHENMFWYRQDPGLGLRLIYFSYDVKMKEKGDIPEGYSVSREKKERFSLILESASTNQTSMYLCASSLGGSSYEQYFGPGTRLTVT.

The V gene is TRBV19, the J gene TRBJ1-2; D may be TRBD1 (5 bases). V shed 4 bases and J shed 4 bases, with 10 bases lying between them. The CDR3 is 13 residues long. The V gene's germline CDR1 is LNHDA and CDR2 SQIVND (reference sequence). The CDR3 loop reads CASSRDGGYGYTF. The CDR3 coding sequence is TGTGCCAGTAGTAGGGACGGAGGCTATGGCTACACCTTC. Supplemented by reference TRBV19 and TRBJ1-2, the full variable domain reads DGGITQSPKYLFRKEGQNVTLSCEQNLNHDAMYWYRQDPGQGLRLIYYSQIVNDFQKGDIAEGYSVSREKKESFPLTVTSAQKNPTAFYLCASSRDGGYGYTFGSGTRLTVV.

This clone was counted between two and nine times. This chain connects TRBV2 to TRBJ1-5; D is unresolved. Germline CDR1 reads SNHLY; CDR2 reads FYNNEI. V lost 6 bases, J lost 0 bases, and 9 bases lay in between. This CDR3 region has 14 residues. The chain's CDR3 is CASSIQFSNQPQHF. The CDR3 nucleotides read TGTGCCAGCAGCATACAGTTTAGCAATCAGCCCCAGCATTTT.

In its sample, this clone was seen once. CDR3 protein: CASSYREGSVTEAFF. CDR3 nucleotide sequence: TGTGCCAGCAGTTACAGGGAGGGGTCCGTCACTGAAGCTTTCTTT. The V call is TRBV6-5, the J call TRBJ1-1; a possible D gene is TRBD1 (5 bases). The CDR3 covers 15 residues. Germline assignment: CDR1 MNHEY and CDR2 SVGAGI. Trimming left V 2 bases short and J 4 bases short, with 14 bases between.

This rearrangement joins TRBV9 to TRBJ2-2, with 7 bases lining up with TRBD2. Unmatched junction bases numbered 7, after V lost 1 base and J lost 4 bases. This CDR3 has 16 amino acids. Germline V CDR1 and CDR2: SGDLS, YYNGEE. The CDR3 here is CASSVISGGVTGELFF. CDR3 in DNA: TGTGCCAGCAGCGTAATTTCGGGAGGTGTCACCGGGGAGCTGTTTTTT.

This chain uses TRBV5-1 with TRBJ2-1; 10 bases map to TRBD2. This CDR3 has 15 residues. The junction had 4 bases not matched to a gene; V was cut back by 2 bases and J by 5 bases. Per germline, CDR1 SGHRS and CDR2 YFSETQ. DNA of the CDR3: TGCGCCAGCAGCTTAAGGCTAGCGGGAGACAATGAGCAGTTCTTC. Its translation is CASSLRLAGDNEQFF.

The count of this clone is one. The rearrangement uses TRBV11-2 and TRBJ2-6; D is unresolved. V gave up 5 bases and J gave up 2 bases, with 10 bases separating them. The length of the CDR3 is 15 residues. Germline CDR1 is SGHAT and CDR2 is FQNNGV. CDR3 sequence: CASSQRGAGANVLTF. The CDR3, as DNA: TGTGCCAGCAGCCAGAGAGGAGCTGGGGCCAACGTCCTGACTTTC.

This sequence joins TRBV10-3 and TRBJ1-1; 7 bases line up with TRBD1. V was clipped by 6 bases and J by 5 bases; unmatched bases: 3. Germline CDR1 and CDR2: ENHRY and SYGVKD. This CDR3 comprises 12 residues. The CDR3 DNA is TGTGCCATCAGGCAGGGGGAGACTGAAGCTTTCTTT. Protein: CAIRQGETEAFF.

V is TRBV6-5 and J is TRBJ2-7; possibly TRBD1 or TRBD2 for D (5 bases each). Germline loops: CDR1 MNHEY, CDR2 SVGAGI. The V end lost 2 bases, the J end lost 7 bases, and 15 bases lay between the germline ends. This CDR3 has 14 residues. Written as DNA, the CDR3 is TGTGCCAGCAGTTACGGGGGTACCACGGGGGAGCAGTACTTC. Residues: CASSYGGTTGEQYF.

This clone was detected only once. This chain connects TRBV21-1 to TRBJ2-7; TRBD2, as called in the table, went unchecked against the DNA. TRBV21-1 is annotated as a pseudogene. The CDR3 is made up of 16 amino acids. The CDR3: CASSKGQEAGRREQYF. The DNA of the CDR3 is TGTGCCAGCAGCAAAGGCCAGGAGGCGGGGAGAAGGGAGCAGTACTTC.

J is TRBJ2-1 and V is TRBV5-1; TRBD2 is a possible D gene (5 bases). Germline V gives CDR1 SGHRS, CDR2 YFSETQ. The CDR3 runs 15 residues. Trimming pared 5 bases from V and 0 bases from J, leaving 12 bases between. The CDR3 sequence: CASRASAASYNEQFF. The DNA of the CDR3 is TGCGCCAGCAGGGCCTCAGCGGCCTCCTACAATGAGCAGTTCTTC. The full variable domain, completed using reference TRBV5-1 and TRBJ2-1, is KAGVTQTPRYLIKTRGQQVTLSCSPISGHRSVSWYQQTPGQGLQFLFEYFSETQRNKGNFPGRFSGRQFSNSRSEMNVSTLELGDSALYLCASRASAASYNEQFFGPGTRLTVL.

In its sample, this clone was seen once. The CDR3 nucleotides read TGTGCCAGCAGTTTTGGGACAGGGAACGAGCAGTACTTC. Protein: CASSFGTGNEQYF. V gene TRBV28 combines with J gene TRBJ2-7; 9 positions match TRBD1. The CDR3 sequence is 13 residues long. The germline gives CDR1 MDHEN, CDR2 SYDVKM. V lost 3 bases, J lost 5 bases, and 2 bases stayed unmatched.

The chain carries TRBV6-1 and TRBJ1-5; D is unresolved. Trimming cost V 0 bases and J 2 bases, with 8 bases left between them. The CDR3 extends over 15 amino acids. Germline CDR1 and CDR2: MNHNS and SASEGT. This CDR3 reads CASSEAHGGNQPQHF. The CDR3 coding sequence is TGTGCCAGCAGTGAAGCACATGGGGGCAATCAGCCCCAGCATTTT.

The chain recombines TRBV7-8 with TRBJ2-7, with 11 nucleotides matching TRBD1. This CDR3 is built from 16 residues. The V gene end was trimmed by 1 base and the J gene end by 2 bases; junction bases not matched to a gene: 4. Germline-derived CDR1 and CDR2 are SGHVS and FQNEAQ. Here the CDR3 DNA reads TGTGCCAGCAGCTTAGTCCCGGGACAGGGGGCCTACGAGCAGTACTTC. Its translation is CASSLVPGQGAYEQYF.

This clone showed up just once. V usage is TRBV5-1 and J usage is TRBJ2-2; TRBD1 matches at 8 bases. In germline, CDR1 is SGHRS, CDR2 YFSETQ. V lost 0 bases and J lost 6; bases outside the gene matches: 1. CDR3 length equals 14 residues. CDR3 protein: CASSLETGAGELFF. CDR3 sequence (DNA): TGCGCCAGCAGCTTGGAGACAGGGGCCGGGGAGCTGTTTTTT.

The chain links TRBV10-3 to TRBJ1-1, with D unclear. CDR1 and CDR2 (germline): ENHRY, SYGVKD. Trimming removed 8 bases from V and 2 bases from J, with 9 bases in between. This CDR3 region has 12 residues. The CDR3 is CAIRGTNTEAFF. CDR3 DNA sequence: TGTGCCATCCGTGGCACAAACACTGAAGCTTTCTTT.

V gene TRBV19 combines with J gene TRBJ1-4; 7 bases fit TRBD1. Germline lookup yields CDR1 LNHDA and CDR2 SQIVND (reference sequence). The CDR3 runs 14 residues. J was trimmed by 4 bases and V by 6 bases; bases with no gene match: 5. The CDR3: CASSRQGLNEKLFF. In DNA, the CDR3 is TGTGCCAGTAGCCGACAGGGACTTAATGAAAAACTGTTTTTT.